This T cell receptor beta chain was observed in a study of cytomegalovirus exposure and HLA in healthy donors. Turning to the study itself: A subsequent analysis reported that the approximately 120 validation repertoires were produced on the same platform that had also been used for the 550 to 750 first-cohort repertoires.

Repertoires were generated with immunoSEQ multiplex PCR, while TCRdb's copy carries only in-frame clones and drops some. The sample lists 110,000 or so clones, about 82% occurring once. Worth noting for this clone: As yet, its antigen is unknown.

General study results and limits: CMV antigen specificity was confirmed in vitro for a few CMV-associated chains. Some TCR beta chains (roughly 160 of them) were listed as cytomegalovirus-associated. Most TCRs appeared rarely, but some public TCRs recurred in many donors.

The CDR3 contains 13 residues. V was shortened by 0 bases and J by 9 bases, with 12 bases between the two germline ends. CDR1 and CDR2 (germline): GTSNPN, SVGIG (reference sequence). The chain carries TRBV30 and TRBJ2-1, with D perhaps TRBD2 (6 bases). Sequenced: PBMCs. The receptor was derived from a young man in good health and CMV-seronegative. The CDR3, as DNA: TGTGCCTGGAGTGTACTAGTGGAGGGTGAGCAGTTCTTC. Translated: CAWSVLVEGEQFF.